This passage covers 2 T cell receptor beta chains from one sample sequenced in a study of blood T cells in healthy people across ages. The second PCR ran about 6 to 12 cycles with a sample-barcoded 5' primer and J-beta primers. TCRdb reprocessed the 5' RACE reads with MiXCR, giving one entry per CDR3 protein. The sample has about 930,000 distinct CDR3 sequences, about 28% seen once. This sample was shared with a second study, whose subject was T cells of mothers and their children.

Sequencing used blood. Receptors originate from a woman aged 40 to 49 in good health.

This sequence joins TRBV27 and TRBJ2-1; 7 nucleotides line up with TRBD2. The CDR3 extends over 15 amino acids. Per germline, CDR1 MNHEY and CDR2 SMNVEV (reference sequence). J was trimmed by 3 bases and V by 3 bases; bases with no gene match: 5. The CDR3 sequence: CASSFGGGNYNEQFF. As DNA, the CDR3 is TGTGCCAGCAGTTTTGGCGGGGGAAACTACAATGAGCAGTTCTTC.

With regard to this clonotype: This may be a read error: a much more frequent sequence differs by one nucleotide. The rearrangement uses TRBV27 and TRBJ2-4, with unresolved D. The J call may not be correct, given that the DNA end is closer to TRBJ2-7. There are 14 residues in the CDR3. Germline values: CDR1 MNHEY, CDR2 SMNVEV (reference sequence). The CDR3 DNA sequence: TGTGCCAGCGCGACGAACTTACAAGGCTACGAGCAGTACTTC. It specifies CASATNLQGYEQYF.